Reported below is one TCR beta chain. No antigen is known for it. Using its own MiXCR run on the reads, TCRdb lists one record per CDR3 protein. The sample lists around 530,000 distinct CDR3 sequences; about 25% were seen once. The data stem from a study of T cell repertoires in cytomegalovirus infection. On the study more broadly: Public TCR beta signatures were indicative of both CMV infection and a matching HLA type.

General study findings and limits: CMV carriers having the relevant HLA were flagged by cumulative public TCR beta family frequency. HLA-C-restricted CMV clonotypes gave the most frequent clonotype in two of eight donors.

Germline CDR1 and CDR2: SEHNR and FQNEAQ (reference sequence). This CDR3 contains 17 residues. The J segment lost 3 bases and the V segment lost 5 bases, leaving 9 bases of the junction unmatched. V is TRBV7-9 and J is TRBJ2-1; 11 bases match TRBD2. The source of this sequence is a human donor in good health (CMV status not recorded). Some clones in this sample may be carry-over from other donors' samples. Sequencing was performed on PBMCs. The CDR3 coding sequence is TGTGCCAGCAGCCCTGGGGGACTAGCGGCTTACTACAATGAGCAGTTCTTC. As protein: CASSPGGLAAYYNEQFF.